The 8 T cell receptor beta chains reported below all come from one sample, sequenced in a study of blood T cells in healthy people across ages. Using a J-beta primer mix together with a sample-barcoded 5' primer, a second PCR was run for roughly 6 to 12 cycles. TCRdb processed the 5' RACE reads anew with MiXCR; each CDR3 protein has one entry. The table records about 730,000 distinct CDR3 sequences, roughly 43% of them present only once. The specimen sequenced was blood. These receptors were taken from a woman aged 60-75 years in good health.

As to this clonotype: An end of the junction does not agree with germline; a read error may underlie this. This chain uses TRBV18 with TRBJ2-1; TRBD1 or TRBD2 may be the D gene (5 bases each). The germline CDR1 and CDR2 sequences are KGHSH and LQKENI. CDR3 length: 13 residues. CDR3 coding DNA: TGTGACAGCTCACCGTCACTGGGGGATGAGCAGTTCTTC. Protein: CDSSPSLGDEQFF.

This clonotype was observed many times. The chain links TRBV5-1 to TRBJ2-1, with D possibly called TRBD1 or TRBD2 (5 bases each). CDR3 size: 17 residues. The ends were cut back, 0 bases at V and 3 bases at J, with 16 bases in the middle. Germline CDR1 reads SGHRS; CDR2 reads YFSETQ. The DNA for the CDR3 is TGCGCCAGCAGCTTGGCGGGGCAGGGAGACTTCTACAATGAGCAGTTCTTC. This encodes CASSLAGQGDFYNEQFF.

This clonotype was seen a handful of times. The V gene is TRBV20-1, the J gene TRBJ1-2; the D gene is possibly TRBD1 (5 bases). This CDR3 has 14 residues. Looked up from germline, CDR1 is DFQATT and CDR2 is SNEGSKA (reference sequence). Trimming stripped 0 bases from V and 1 base from J, with 9 bases between. CDR3 region: CSARDLRVNYGYTF. DNA of the CDR3: TGCAGTGCTAGAGATCTCAGGGTTAACTATGGCTACACCTTC.

This chain joins TRBV29-1 and TRBJ2-5; 8 positions match TRBD2. Germline V CDR1 and CDR2: SQVTM, ANQGSEA. Trimming took 3 bases from V and 4 from J; bases not matched to a gene: 4. The CDR3 is made up of 13 amino acids. The CDR3 DNA is TGCAGCGTTGATGGCCTAGCGGGAGAGACCCAGTACTTC. Protein sequence: CSVDGLAGETQYF.

The gene calls are TRBV12-3 or TRBV12-4 and TRBJ1-2; D uncertain. Trimming shortened V by 2 bases and J by 4 bases, and 11 bases separated the two germline ends. The CDR3 runs 14 residues. DNA of the CDR3: TGTGCCAGCAGTTTAATAGGAGGAATCTATGGCTACACCTTC. Its translation is CASSLIGGIYGYTF.

The V gene is TRBV20-1, the J gene TRBJ2-1, with D perhaps matching TRBD2 (6 bases). In germline, CDR1 is DFQATT, CDR2 SNEGSKA (reference sequence). The CDR3 runs 16 residues. With 3 bases removed from V and 6 bases from J, the gap between germline ends came to 21 bases. The CDR3 coding sequence is TGCAGTGCTAGTAAACCGACCGGGACTCCCTCCAATGAGCAGTTCTTC. Its translation: CSASKPTGTPSNEQFF.

The V gene is TRBV10-3, the J gene TRBJ1-2, with D unclear. This CDR3 is built from 12 residues. Germline V CDR1 and CDR2: ENHRY, SYGVKD. V was cut by 4 bases and J by 4 bases, with 7 bases left in between. The CDR3 sequence is CAISASTYGYTF. In DNA, the CDR3 is TGTGCCATCAGTGCCAGCACCTATGGCTACACCTTC.

V and J are TRBV4-2 and TRBJ1-4; TRBD1 matches 10 bases. This CDR3 region has 15 residues. Germline CDR1 and CDR2: LGHNA and YNFKEQ. V lost 8 bases to trimming and J lost 3 bases; unmatched junction nucleotides: 6. The CDR3 nucleotides read TGTGCCAGCCGAGACAGGGGGCAAGCTAATGAAAAACTGTTTTTT. Protein: CASRDRGQANEKLFF.